This TCR beta chain appears in the sequencing data of a study of T-cell reconstitution after alpha-beta-depleted transplantation in children. This clonotype was seen ten or more times. Unique molecular identifiers tagged the TCRbeta library. Each CDR3 protein is one row after TCRdb ran MiXCR on the PCR reads. This table holds about 440,000 distinct CDR3 sequences, roughly 44% found once. CDR1 and CDR2 (germline): KGHSH, LQKENI. The CDR3 consists of 16 residues. Trimming removed 3 bases from V and 5 bases from J; junction bases left unmatched: 7. The starting material was PBMCs, obtained before TCRalphabeta/CD19-depleted stem cell transplant. The receptor was derived from a girl aged 2 to 10 with aplastic anemia, due to receive a stem cell transplant. The chain carries TRBV18 and TRBJ2-3; 11 nucleotides line up with TRBD2. The CDR3 bases are TGTGCCAGCTCACCCTCGACTAGCGGGACAGGAGATACGCAGTATTTT. It is translated as CASSPSTSGTGDTQYF.